These 25 T cell receptor beta chains originate from one sample sequenced in a study of CD8 T cells in Susac syndrome. RNA totalling about 0.5 to 1 ug underwent reverse transcription with random hexamers. Each CDR3 protein is one row after TCRdb ran MiXCR on the immunoSEQ multiplex PCR reads. The repertoire holds about 300,000 distinct CDR3 sequences, with 75% to 85% as singletons. What was sequenced was CD8+ T cells from PBMCs. Source of these receptors: a human donor with multiple sclerosis.

The genes are TRBV27 and TRBJ2-1; D is perhaps TRBD2 (6 bases). Per germline, CDR1 MNHEY and CDR2 SMNVEV (reference sequence). The CDR3 has 15 amino acids. The V and J ends lost 4 bases and 4 bases respectively, with 14 bases between them. CDR3 sequence (DNA): TGTGCCAGCAGTTCTCCACTAGCCCTTTACAATGAGCAGTTCTTC. Translating it yields CASSSPLALYNEQFF.

The V gene is TRBV5-4, the J gene TRBJ2-1; 11 nucleotides line up with TRBD2. V shed 4 bases and J 8 bases; nucleotides not matched to a gene: 8. Germline assignment: CDR1 SGHNT and CDR2 YYREEE (reference sequence). CDR3 length: 15 amino acids. The CDR3 region is CASSRILAGADEQFF. In DNA form, the CDR3 reads TGTGCCAGCAGCCGGATACTAGCGGGAGCCGATGAGCAGTTCTTC.

This rearrangement joins TRBV11-3 to TRBJ2-1; D gene ambiguous. Germline-derived CDR1 and CDR2 are SGHNT and YENEEA. The CDR3 has 12 amino acids. Trimming removed 5 bases from V and 7 bases from J, with 9 bases in between. The CDR3 region has the DNA TGTGCCAGCAGCGCGATTCGGAATGAGCAGTTCTTC. It is translated as CASSAIRNEQFF.

J is TRBJ1-1 and V is TRBV11-3; possibly TRBD1 for D (6 bases). The CDR3 loop spans 15 amino acids. Looked up from germline, CDR1 is SGHNT and CDR2 is YENEEA. Trimming left V 5 bases short and J 4 bases short, with 17 bases between. The CDR3: CASSPSRGSFTEAFF. CDR3 coding DNA: TGTGCCAGCAGCCCGTCCAGGGGATCGTTCACTGAAGCTTTCTTT.

This clonotype was detected only a few times. The chain has TRBV7-9 and TRBJ2-3; no reliable D call. CDR3 length equals 14 residues. The germline gives CDR1 SEHNR, CDR2 FQNEAQ (reference sequence). Trimming removed 0 bases at V and 2 bases at J, with 6 bases between. CDR3 nucleotide sequence: TGTGCCAGCAGCTTAGCCGACCCCACAGATACGCAGTATTTT. Amino acids: CASSLADPTDTQYF.

A single count supports this clonotype. CDR3 region: CASKTGTEAFF. The CDR3 region has the DNA TGTGCCAGTAAAACAGGGACTGAAGCTTTCTTT. The rearrangement links TRBV6-1 to TRBJ1-1; TRBD1 might be the D (6 bases). This CDR3 region has 11 residues. Trimming removed 9 bases from V and 5 bases from J, with 10 bases in between. Germline V gene data show CDR1 as MNHNS and CDR2 as SASEGT.

The chain has TRBV20-1 and TRBJ2-1; 8 bases align to TRBD1. The CDR3 consists of 19 residues. J lost 0 bases, V lost 3 bases, and 16 bases had no gene match. Germline values: CDR1 DFQATT, CDR2 SNEGSKA (reference sequence). CDR3 amino acids: CSARDNFRGPPPSYNEQFF. The CDR3, as DNA: TGCAGTGCTAGGGATAATTTCAGGGGGCCCCCACCCTCCTACAATGAGCAGTTCTTC.

The genes are TRBV23-1 and TRBJ2-7, with D possibly being TRBD1 (5 bases). TRBV23-1 is sorted into the ORF group, with uncertain function. There are 14 residues in the CDR3. Trimming took 9 bases from V and 1 from J, leaving 16 bases between them. The CDR3 loop is CARARQNGSYEQYF. CDR3 coding DNA: TGCGCCAGGGCCCGACAGAACGGGTCCTACGAGCAGTACTTC.

CDR3 loop: CASSYAPPGYGYTF. The CDR3 nucleotides are TGTGCCAGCAGTTACGCGCCCCCCGGATATGGCTACACCTTC. V usage is TRBV6-5 and J usage is TRBJ1-2; D gene unclear. This CDR3 spans 14 amino acids. V was cut by 2 bases and J by 5 bases, with 12 bases left in between. The germline CDR1 and CDR2 sequences are MNHEY and SVGAGI.

The CDR3 protein is CASSFGRGVYEQYF. CDR3 DNA: TGTGCCAGCAGCTTTGGGAGGGGCGTCTACGAGCAGTACTTC. The chain is built from TRBV5-6 and TRBJ2-7, with 7 bases fitting TRBD2. Losses at the gene ends were 2 bases for V and 3 bases for J; bases not matched to a gene: 5. Per germline, CDR1 SGHDT and CDR2 YYEEEE. This CDR3 contains 14 residues.

The rearrangement uses TRBV7-9 and TRBJ2-2; D remains ambiguous. The germline CDR1 and CDR2 sequences are SEHNR and FQNEAQ (reference sequence). The CDR3 runs 15 residues. V was clipped by 6 bases and J by 2 bases, with 13 bases between them. CDR3 region: CASRQGYLNTGELFF. The DNA for the CDR3 is TGTGCCAGCAGACAAGGCTACCTAAACACCGGGGAGCTGTTTTTT.

The J gene is TRBJ1-2, the V gene TRBV19; D is ambiguous. Germline-derived CDR1 and CDR2 are LNHDA and SQIVND (reference sequence). V lost 6 bases, J lost 1 base, and 18 bases lay in between. This CDR3 is 16 amino acids long. The CDR3 reads CASSGRDGAGNYGYTF. CDR3 bases: TGTGCCAGTAGCGGTAGAGACGGAGCTGGTAACTATGGCTACACCTTC.

The chain has TRBV11-2 and TRBJ2-4; TRBD2 aligns across 9 bases. Germline V gene sequence: CDR1 SGHAT, CDR2 FQNNGV. This CDR3 comprises 14 residues. The J segment lost 8 bases and the V segment lost 6 bases, leaving 8 bases of the junction unmatched. CDR3 protein: CASRGSGSFDIQYF. CDR3 sequence (DNA): TGTGCCAGCAGGGGTAGCGGGAGCTTCGACATTCAGTACTTC.

With respect to this clonotype: Germline is not matched at one junction end, which may reflect a read error. This chain connects TRBV6-2 or TRBV6-3 to TRBJ2-7; possible D gene TRBD1, 6 bases. The CDR3 totals 14 residues. Germline V gene data show CDR1 as MNHEY and CDR2 as SVGEGT. CDR3 in amino acids: CASTERQASHEQYF. The CDR3 DNA reads as TGTGCCAGCACCGAGCGACAGGCCTCCCACGAGCAGTACTTC.

The chain combines TRBV19 with TRBJ2-2; TRBD1 matches 9 bases. Trimming took 6 bases from V and 1 from J; bases not matched to a gene: 3. Germline CDR1 is LNHDA and CDR2 is SQIVND (reference sequence). This CDR3 has 15 amino acids. CDR3 in DNA: TGTGCCAGTAGGAAGACAGGGGGGAACACCGGGGAGCTGTTTTTT. This encodes CASRKTGGNTGELFF.

The chain carries TRBV15 and TRBJ2-3, with D possibly being TRBD1 (6 bases). The germline CDR1 and CDR2 sequences are LNHNV and YYDKDF (reference sequence). The length of the CDR3 is 18 residues. With 0 bases removed from V and 4 bases from J, the gap between germline ends came to 20 bases. The CDR3 region is CATSRDHPDSYNPDTQYF. DNA of the CDR3: TGTGCCACCAGCAGAGACCACCCGGACAGTTATAACCCAGATACGCAGTATTTT.

The rearrangement uses TRBV5-6 and TRBJ1-2; no reliable D call. The CDR3 spans 14 residues. V was pared by 1 base and J by 2 bases, with 9 bases between. Germline V gives CDR1 SGHDT, CDR2 YYEEEE. CDR3: CASSLNMGNYGYTF. The DNA of the CDR3 is TGTGCCAGCAGCTTGAATATGGGGAACTATGGCTACACCTTC.

This chain uses TRBV20-1 with TRBJ1-2; the D is unclear. The length of the CDR3 is 12 residues. Germline CDR1 and CDR2: DFQATT and SNEGSKA (reference sequence). The V gene lost 6 bases and the J gene lost 2 bases, with 10 bases spanning the gap. The CDR3 here is CSALTLNYGYTF. The CDR3 nucleotides read TGCAGTGCACTGACACTAAACTATGGCTACACCTTC.

This clonotype was detected once. The gene calls are TRBV4-3 and TRBJ2-3, with 10 bases that match TRBD2. Germline CDR1 is LGHNA and CDR2 is YSLEER. The ends lost 4 bases at V and 2 bases at J; junction bases unmatched: 6. The CDR3 sequence is 16 residues long. The CDR3, as DNA: TGCGCCAGCAGCCCGCGGACTAGCGGTTACACAGATACGCAGTATTTT. Amino acid sequence: CASSPRTSGYTDTQYF.

V is TRBV27 and J is TRBJ2-2; 9 bases agree with TRBD1. The germline CDR1 and CDR2 sequences are MNHEY and SMNVEV (reference sequence). The V segment lost 2 bases and the J segment 4 bases; nucleotides outside the gene matches: 8. The length of the CDR3 is 17 residues. CDR3 bases: TGTGCCAGCAGTTTACCGGGACAGGGAAGCGGCACCGGGGAGCTGTTTTTT. It translates to CASSLPGQGSGTGELFF.

The CDR3 DNA reads as TGTGCCAGCAGCGTAGGAGAAGGGGTCGAGCAGTACTTC. It specifies CASSVGEGVEQYF. The genes are TRBV9 and TRBJ2-7; possible D gene TRBD1, 5 bases. The length of the CDR3 is 13 residues. Trimming left V 0 bases short and J 6 bases short, with 10 bases between. Germline CDR1 reads SGDLS; CDR2 reads YYNGEE. Together with reference TRBV9 and TRBJ2-7, the CDR3 gives the full variable domain: DSGVTQTPKHLITATGQRVTLRCSPRSGDLSVYWYQQSLDQGLQFLIQYYNGEERAKGNILERFSAQQFPDLHSELNLSSLELGDSALYFCASSVGEGVEQYFGPGTRLTVT.

The V and J genes are TRBV3-1 and TRBJ2-1; the match to TRBD2 covers 7 bases. The CDR3 is made up of 15 amino acids. Trimming took 1 base from V and 4 from J; bases not matched to a gene: 4. Germline CDR1 is LGHDT and CDR2 is YNNKEL (reference sequence). CDR3 DNA: TGTGCCAGCAGCCAAGTACTAGCGCCTTACAATGAGCAGTTCTTC. It is translated as CASSQVLAPYNEQFF.

The chain joins TRBV7-8 to TRBJ2-7, with 11 bases that match TRBD2. The V gene's germline CDR1 is SGHVS and CDR2 FQNEAQ. V lost 6 bases, J lost 0 bases, and 4 bases stayed unmatched. The CDR3 length is 15 residues. The CDR3 DNA sequence: TGTGCCAGCAGTATACTAGCGGGAGCCTCCTACGAGCAGTACTTC. This sequence encodes CASSILAGASYEQYF. Complete variable domain (other parts from reference TRBV7-8 and TRBJ2-7): GAGVSQSPRYKVAKRGQDVALRCDPISGHVSLFWYQQALGQGPEFLTYFQNEAQLDKSGLPSDRFFAERPEGSVSTLKIQRTQQEDSAVYLCASSILAGASYEQYFGPGTRLTVT.

J is TRBJ1-1 and V is TRBV6-1; 7 positions match TRBD1. CDR3 length: 15 amino acids. Germline CDR1 and CDR2: MNHNS and SASEGT. Unmatched junction bases numbered 8, after V lost 5 bases and J lost 2 bases. The CDR3: CASSQSRQGNTEAFF. CDR3 nucleotides: TGTGCCAGCAGTCAATCCAGACAGGGTAACACTGAAGCTTTCTTT.

V gene TRBV7-3 combines with J gene TRBJ2-7; D possibly corresponds to TRBD2 (6 bases). Trimming shortened V by 2 bases and J by 8 bases, and 16 bases separated the two germline ends. The CDR3 runs to 14 residues. The germline V gene encodes CDR1 SGHTA and CDR2 FQGTGA. CDR3 protein: CASSLSPGREQQYF. The CDR3 region has the DNA TGTGCCAGCAGCTTATCCCCCGGGAGAGAGCAGCAGTACTTC.